This T cell receptor (beta chain) was retrieved from a study of blood T cells in healthy people across ages. A second about 7 to 11 cycle PCR used barcoded and J-beta primers. TCRdb reprocessed the 5' RACE reads via MiXCR and lists one record per CDR3 protein. The table lists some 1,500,000 distinct CDR3 sequences, roughly 43% of them singletons. Between the trimmed V and J ends, which lost 5 bases and 7 bases, there was a span of 18 bases. This CDR3 spans 14 amino acids. Germline V gives CDR1 LNHDA, CDR2 SQIVND (reference sequence). Every sample had a minimum of 6.5 million PBMCs isolated. The amount of total RNA extracted per sample was at least 6 micrograms.

The sample taken for sequencing was blood. The chain joins TRBV19 to TRBJ2-7; D is unresolved. The sequence was obtained from a woman aged 18-29 years in good health. The CDR3 DNA is TGTGCCAGTAGTTTTAACCCGACCACCAATGAGCAGTACTTC. It specifies CASSFNPTTNEQYF.